This TCR beta chain was recovered during a study of control samples from healthy donors and cancer patients. The V gene's germline CDR1 is LGHDT and CDR2 YNNKEL (reference sequence). The CDR3 is 14 residues long. Unmatched junction bases numbered 4, after V lost 4 bases and J lost 4 bases. Only in-frame clones appear in the TCRdb table, and some are missing; sequencing was by immunoSEQ multiplex PCR. The sample has some 200,000 clones; around 92% are singletons. The origin of this receptor is a woman in her twenties or thirties in good health. Specimen: blood. The V call is TRBV3-1 (or the pseudogene TRBV3-2), the J call TRBJ2-7; TRBD2 matches at 10 bases. The CDR3: CASSLSSGGYEQYF. The DNA for the CDR3 is TGTGCCAGCAGCCTCTCTAGCGGGGGTTACGAGCAGTACTTC.